Sequencing of this T cell receptor beta chain was carried out in a study of shared clonotypes between healthy human individuals. The overall study: Researchers drew samples from two women and three men aged 18 to 49.

This clone was picked up many times. It was 80 million to 90 million PBMCs that unsorted samples used for genomic DNA. TCRdb's copy holds only in-frame clones and misses some; the assay was immunoSEQ multiplex PCR. The sample contains roughly 450,000 clones, 75% to 85% of which appear only once. Germline lookup yields CDR1 LNHDA and CDR2 SQIVND (reference sequence). V lost 2 bases and J 7 bases, leaving 12 bases between the germline ends. The CDR3 has 14 amino acids. The material sequenced was PBMCs. The V gene is TRBV19, the J gene TRBJ1-5; D may be TRBD1 (6 bases). The sequence was collected from a woman aged 40 to 55 in good health. Some clones in this sample may be carry-over from other donors' samples. The CDR3, as DNA: TGTGCCAGTAGTATAACAGGGAATGGGCAGCCCCAGCATTTT. This codes for CASSITGNGQPQHF.